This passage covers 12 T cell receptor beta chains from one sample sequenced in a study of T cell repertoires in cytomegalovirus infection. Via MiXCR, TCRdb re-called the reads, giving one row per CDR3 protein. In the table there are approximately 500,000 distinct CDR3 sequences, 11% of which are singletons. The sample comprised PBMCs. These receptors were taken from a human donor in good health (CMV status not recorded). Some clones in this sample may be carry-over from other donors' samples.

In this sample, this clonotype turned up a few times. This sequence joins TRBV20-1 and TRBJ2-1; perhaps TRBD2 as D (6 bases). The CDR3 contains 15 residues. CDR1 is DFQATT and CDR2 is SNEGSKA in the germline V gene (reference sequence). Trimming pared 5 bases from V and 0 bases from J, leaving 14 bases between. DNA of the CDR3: TGCAGTGCTCCGGGACTTCGGAGCTCCTACAATGAGCAGTTCTTC. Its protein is CSAPGLRSSYNEQFF.

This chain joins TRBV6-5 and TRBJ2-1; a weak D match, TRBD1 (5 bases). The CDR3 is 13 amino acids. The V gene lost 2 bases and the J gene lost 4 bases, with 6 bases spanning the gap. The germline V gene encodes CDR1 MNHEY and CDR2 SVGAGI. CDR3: CASSYNRYNEQFF. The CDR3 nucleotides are TGTGCCAGCAGTTACAACAGGTACAATGAGCAGTTCTTC.

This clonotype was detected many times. CDR3 DNA sequence: TGTGCCAGCAGCTTAGGTCGCAGACAGCCCCAGCATTTT. It encodes CASSLGRRQPQHF. The chain joins TRBV7-8 to TRBJ1-5; D not certain. Germline-derived CDR1 and CDR2 are SGHVS and FQNEAQ. This CDR3 region has 13 residues. V shed 1 base and J shed 7 bases, with 8 bases lying between them.

The CDR3 spells CASSDRDSGAGWTQYF. In nucleotides, the CDR3 is TGTGCCAGCAGCGACCGGGACAGCGGAGCTGGGTGGACCCAGTACTTC. The chain uses TRBV4-2 and TRBJ2-5; 7 bases map to TRBD1. Trimming removed 5 bases from V and 7 bases from J; junction bases left unmatched: 16. Germline CDR1 and CDR2: LGHNA and YNFKEQ. The CDR3 extends over 16 amino acids.

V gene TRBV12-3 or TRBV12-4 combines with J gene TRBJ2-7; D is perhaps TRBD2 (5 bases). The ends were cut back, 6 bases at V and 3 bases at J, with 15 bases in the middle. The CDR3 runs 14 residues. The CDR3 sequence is CASRPMEALYEQYF. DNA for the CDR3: TGTGCCAGCAGGCCGATGGAGGCTCTCTACGAGCAGTACTTC.

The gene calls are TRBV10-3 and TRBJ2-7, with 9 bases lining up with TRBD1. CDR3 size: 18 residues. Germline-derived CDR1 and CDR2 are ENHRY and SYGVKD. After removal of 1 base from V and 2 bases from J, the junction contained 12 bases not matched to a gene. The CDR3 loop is CAISEWGQGGLRPYEQYF. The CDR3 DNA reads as TGTGCCATCAGTGAGTGGGGACAGGGTGGGTTAAGGCCCTACGAGCAGTACTTC.

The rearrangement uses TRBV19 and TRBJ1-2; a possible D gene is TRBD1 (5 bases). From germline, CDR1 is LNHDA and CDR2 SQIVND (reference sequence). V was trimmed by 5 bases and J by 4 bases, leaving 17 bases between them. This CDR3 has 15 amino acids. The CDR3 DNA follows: TGTGCCAGTAGTCCAACGGGAGGGGCGAGCTATGGCTACACCTTC. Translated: CASSPTGGASYGYTF. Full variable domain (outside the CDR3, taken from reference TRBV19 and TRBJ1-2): DGGITQSPKYLFRKEGQNVTLSCEQNLNHDAMYWYRQDPGQGLRLIYYSQIVNDFQKGDIAEGYSVSREKKESFPLTVTSAQKNPTAFYLCASSPTGGASYGYTFGSGTRLTVV.

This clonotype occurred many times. This chain's CDR3 is CATSDLPRGGEETQYF. The CDR3 DNA reads as TGTGCCACCAGTGATTTACCCAGGGGCGGTGAAGAGACCCAGTACTTC. The chain recombines TRBV24-1 with TRBJ2-5, with TRBD1 as a possible D gene (6 bases). V lost 1 base and J lost 3, with 14 bases in between. Per the germline V gene, CDR1 is KGHDR and CDR2 is SFDVKD. The CDR3 extends over 16 amino acids.

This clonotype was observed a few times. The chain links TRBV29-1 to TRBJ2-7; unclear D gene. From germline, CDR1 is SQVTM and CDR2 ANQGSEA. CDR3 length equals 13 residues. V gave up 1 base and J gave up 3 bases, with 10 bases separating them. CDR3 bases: TGCAGCGTTGAAGGGCGTGGGCTCTACGAGCAGTACTTC. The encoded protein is CSVEGRGLYEQYF.

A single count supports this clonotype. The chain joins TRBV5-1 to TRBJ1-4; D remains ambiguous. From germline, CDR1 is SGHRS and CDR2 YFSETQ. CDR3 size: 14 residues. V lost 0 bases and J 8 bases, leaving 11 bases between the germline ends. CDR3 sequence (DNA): TGCGCCAGCAGCTTGGGGTTCTCAGCGGAAAAACTGTTTTTT. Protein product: CASSLGFSAEKLFF.

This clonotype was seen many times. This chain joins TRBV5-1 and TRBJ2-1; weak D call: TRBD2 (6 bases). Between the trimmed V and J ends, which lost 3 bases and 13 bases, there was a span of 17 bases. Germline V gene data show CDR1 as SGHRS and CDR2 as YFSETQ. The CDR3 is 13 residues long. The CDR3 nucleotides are TGCGCCAGCAGCTCTGGGGACTGGGGTGAACAGTTCTTC. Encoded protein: CASSSGDWGEQFF.

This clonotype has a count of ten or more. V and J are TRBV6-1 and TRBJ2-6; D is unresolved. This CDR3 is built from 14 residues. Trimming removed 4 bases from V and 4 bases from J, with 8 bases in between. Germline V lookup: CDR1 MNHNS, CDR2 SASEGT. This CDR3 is CASSGIGGANVLTF. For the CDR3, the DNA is TGTGCCAGCAGTGGGATCGGAGGGGCCAACGTCCTGACTTTC.